These 19 T cell receptor beta chains were sequenced from one sample in a study of blood T cell repertoires in COVID-19. This table comes from immunoSEQ multiplex PCR, and its TCRdb copy is limited to in-frame clones, with some not included. Found here are 200,000 or so clones, 80% to 90% of them singletons; the top ten hold roughly 3%. Material for sequencing was PBMCs or T cells enriched from blood (not recorded which). The receptor set was obtained from a woman aged 18-29 years in a cohort exposed to, infected with or recovered from COVID-19 (not recorded which).

V is TRBV6-5 and J is TRBJ1-5, with 10 bases that match TRBD1. Germline trimming cut 6 bases from V and 2 bases from J; bases unmatched to any gene: 4. Germline V CDR1 and CDR2: MNHEY, SVGAGI. The CDR3 is 15 amino acids. The CDR3: CASSGTGEGNQPQHF. The CDR3 DNA follows: TGTGCCAGCAGCGGGACAGGGGAGGGCAATCAGCCCCAGCATTTT.

The chain is built from TRBV27 and TRBJ2-1; 7 bases match TRBD2. Germline CDR1 reads MNHEY; CDR2 reads SMNVEV (reference sequence). Trimming removed 4 bases from V and 6 bases from J; junction bases left unmatched: 9. CDR3 length: 15 residues. CDR3 in amino acids: CASSYGSWGGNEQFF. The DNA for the CDR3 is TGTGCCAGCAGTTACGGCTCTTGGGGGGGCAATGAGCAGTTCTTC.

The V call is TRBV7-9, the J call TRBJ1-2, with a tentative D call TRBD1 (6 bases). The germline CDR1 and CDR2 sequences are SEHNR and FQNEAQ (reference sequence). The CDR3 extends over 14 amino acids. The V end was cut by 5 bases, the J end by 5 bases, with 15 bases between. CDR3 loop: CASSQARGTYGYTF. As DNA, the CDR3 is TGTGCCAGCAGCCAGGCTAGGGGGACGTATGGCTACACCTTC.

The CDR3 DNA reads TGTGCCAGCAGTACGGGACAGAGTGATGGCTACACCTTC. Translating it yields CASSTGQSDGYTF. The chain recombines TRBV27 with TRBJ1-2, with 7 bases lining up with TRBD1. V shed 5 bases and J 6 bases; nucleotides not matched to a gene: 6. Germline V gene sequence: CDR1 MNHEY, CDR2 SMNVEV (reference sequence). The CDR3 covers 13 residues.

This clone was counted a single time. V gene TRBV5-1 combines with J gene TRBJ1-1; D is perhaps TRBD1 (6 bases). The germline V and J ends were trimmed by 0 bases and 7 bases, with 16 bases remaining between them. CDR1 is SGHRS, CDR2 YFSETQ, per germline. The CDR3 sequence is 15 residues long. CDR3 region: CASSLAGGAQGEAFF. The CDR3 nucleotides are TGCGCCAGCAGCTTGGCCGGGGGGGCGCAGGGTGAAGCTTTCTTT.

The rearrangement uses TRBV9 and TRBJ2-7; 15 bases match TRBD2. Germline CDR1 reads SGDLS; CDR2 reads YYNGEE. Trimming removed 3 bases from V and 6 bases from J; junction bases left unmatched: 7. This CDR3 has 16 residues. Written as DNA, the CDR3 is TGTGCCAGCAGCGCAGGACTAGCGGGGGGGCCGGGCGAGCAGTACTTC. This encodes CASSAGLAGGPGEQYF.

The chain employs TRBV3-1 (or the pseudogene TRBV3-2) and TRBJ2-3; D uncertain. Trimming pared 1 base from V and 1 base from J, leaving 6 bases between. Germline CDR1 and CDR2: LGHDT and YNNKEL (reference sequence). This CDR3 has 14 amino acids. The CDR3, as DNA: TGTGCCAGCAGCCAAGGCATAGGCACAGATACGCAGTATTTT. Amino acid sequence: CASSQGIGTDTQYF.

In DNA form, the CDR3 reads TGTGCCAGCAATCGCGAATACGCAGATACGCAGTATTTT. It translates to CASNREYADTQYF. V and J are TRBV6-5 and TRBJ2-3; D gene ambiguous. Germline values: CDR1 MNHEY, CDR2 SVGAGI. V lost 7 bases and J lost 4, with 12 bases in between. The CDR3 consists of 13 residues.

The rearrangement links TRBV4-1 to TRBJ2-4, with 11 bases matching TRBD2. The CDR3 loop spans 16 amino acids. Per germline, CDR1 MGHRA and CDR2 YSYEKL. V lost 5 bases, J lost 7 bases, and 10 bases stayed unmatched. The chain's CDR3 is CASSAVTSGSGNIQYF. As DNA, the CDR3 is TGCGCCAGCAGCGCAGTCACTAGCGGGAGTGGGAACATTCAGTACTTC.

The V and J genes are TRBV3-1 (or the pseudogene TRBV3-2) and TRBJ1-2; perhaps TRBD1 as D (5 bases). Germline CDR1 and CDR2: LGHDT and YNNKEL (reference sequence). Trimming stripped 8 bases from V and 6 bases from J, with 13 bases between. This CDR3 spans 12 amino acids. CDR3 bases: TGTGCCAGCTCGACCAGGGTTCATGGCTACACCTTC. This codes for CASSTRVHGYTF.

V usage is TRBV4-2 and J usage is TRBJ2-7, with a possible D match to TRBD1 (5 bases). The V gene lost 1 base and the J gene lost 2 bases, with 9 bases spanning the gap. The CDR3 sequence is 14 residues long. Germline V gene lookup returns CDR1 LGHNA and CDR2 YNFKEQ. CDR3 protein: CASSQGGTTYEQYF. The CDR3 nucleotides are TGTGCCAGCAGCCAAGGGGGCACCACCTACGAGCAGTACTTC.

The CDR3 sequence: CASSTPGHIGNTIYF. CDR3 in DNA: TGTGCCAGCAGTACACCGGGACACATCGGAAACACCATATATTTT. The rearrangement links TRBV25-1 to TRBJ1-3, with TRBD1 as a possible D gene (6 bases). This CDR3 comprises 15 residues. V was pared by 5 bases and J by 4 bases, with 15 bases between. CDR1 is MGHDK, CDR2 SYGVNS, per germline.

The chain recombines TRBV28 with TRBJ1-6, with D perhaps TRBD1 (5 bases). V lost 4 bases, J lost 10 bases, and 14 bases lay in between. Germline assignment: CDR1 MDHEN and CDR2 SYDVKM. This CDR3 is built from 14 residues. CDR3 residues: CASSSGQFGSPLHF. As DNA, the CDR3 is TGTGCCAGCAGTTCCGGACAATTCGGGTCACCCCTCCACTTT. Filled out from reference TRBV28 and TRBJ1-6, the complete variable domain reads DVKVTQSSRYLVKRTGEKVFLECVQDMDHENMFWYRQDPGLGLRLIYFSYDVKMKEKGDIPEGYSVSREKKERFSLILESASTNQTSMYLCASSSGQFGSPLHFGNGTRLTVT.

This clone was seen more than once but under ten times. The chain combines TRBV4-2 with TRBJ2-1, with a weak D call TRBD2 (6 bases). Trimming removed 5 bases from V and 12 bases from J, with 26 bases in between. The CDR3 totals 16 residues. Germline V lookup: CDR1 LGHNA, CDR2 YNFKEQ. This CDR3 reads CASSSGSNSGSEGQFF. The CDR3 region has the DNA TGTGCCAGCAGCTCAGGGAGCAATAGCGGATCAGAGGGGCAGTTCTTC.

The genes are TRBV18 and TRBJ1-5, with a possible D match to TRBD1 (5 bases). The CDR3 sequence is 14 residues long. The ends were cut back, 4 bases at V and 4 bases at J, with 11 bases in the middle. Per the germline V gene, CDR1 is KGHSH and CDR2 is LQKENI. The DNA for the CDR3 is TGTGCCAGCTCACTACAAGACAGAAATCAGCCCCAGCATTTT. It specifies CASSLQDRNQPQHF.

This chain connects TRBV11-2 to TRBJ1-6; D possibly corresponds to TRBD1 (5 bases). Germline loops: CDR1 SGHAT, CDR2 FQNNGV. This CDR3 comprises 15 residues. The V end lost 7 bases, the J end lost 10 bases, and 20 bases lay between the germline ends. The CDR3 spells CASIPGTPTRSPLHF. For the CDR3, the DNA is TGTGCCAGCATTCCCGGGACTCCCACGAGGTCACCCCTCCACTTT.

V and J are TRBV12-3 or TRBV12-4 and TRBJ1-1, with a weak D call TRBD1 (6 bases). This CDR3 is built from 12 residues. V was clipped by 7 bases and J by 8 bases, with 14 bases between them. The CDR3 loop reads CASNLGAGEAFF. In DNA form, the CDR3 reads TGTGCCAGCAACCTGGGGGCCGGAGAAGCTTTCTTT.

This clone has more than one count but fewer than ten. CDR3 in amino acids: CASSQETGDITGTDTQYF. In DNA form, the CDR3 reads TGCGCCAGCAGCCAAGAAACAGGGGACATCACGGGTACAGATACGCAGTATTTT. The gene calls are TRBV4-1 and TRBJ2-3, with 7 bases identical to TRBD1. The CDR3 runs 18 residues. Germline V gives CDR1 MGHRA, CDR2 YSYEKL. Trimming took 0 bases from V and 3 from J; bases not matched to a gene: 12.

J is TRBJ1-5 and V is TRBV28; D is perhaps TRBD1 (6 bases). In germline, CDR1 is MDHEN, CDR2 SYDVKM. The V and J ends lost 6 bases and 0 bases respectively, with 15 bases between them. There are 16 residues in the CDR3. CDR3 nucleotides: TGTGCCAGCAGGCTTCCTCAGGGGTATAGCAATCAGCCCCAGCATTTT. Translating gives CASRLPQGYSNQPQHF.